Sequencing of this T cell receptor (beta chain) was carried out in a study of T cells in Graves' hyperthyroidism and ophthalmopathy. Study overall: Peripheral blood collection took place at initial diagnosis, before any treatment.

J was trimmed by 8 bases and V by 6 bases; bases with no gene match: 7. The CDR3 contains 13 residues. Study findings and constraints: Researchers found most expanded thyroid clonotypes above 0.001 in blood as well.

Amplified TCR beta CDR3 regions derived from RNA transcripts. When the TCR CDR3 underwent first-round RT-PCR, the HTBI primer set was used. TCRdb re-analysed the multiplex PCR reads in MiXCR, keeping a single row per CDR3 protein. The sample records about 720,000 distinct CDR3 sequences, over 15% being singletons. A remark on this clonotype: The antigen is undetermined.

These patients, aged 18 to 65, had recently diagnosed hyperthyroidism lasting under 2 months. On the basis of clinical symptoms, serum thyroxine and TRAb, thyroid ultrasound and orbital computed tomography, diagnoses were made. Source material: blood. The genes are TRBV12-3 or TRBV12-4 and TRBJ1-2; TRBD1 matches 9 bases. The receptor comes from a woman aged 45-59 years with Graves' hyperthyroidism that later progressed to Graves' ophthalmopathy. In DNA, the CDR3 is TGTGCCAGCAGACTGGGACAGGGCCGCGGCTACACCTTC. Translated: CASRLGQGRGYTF.